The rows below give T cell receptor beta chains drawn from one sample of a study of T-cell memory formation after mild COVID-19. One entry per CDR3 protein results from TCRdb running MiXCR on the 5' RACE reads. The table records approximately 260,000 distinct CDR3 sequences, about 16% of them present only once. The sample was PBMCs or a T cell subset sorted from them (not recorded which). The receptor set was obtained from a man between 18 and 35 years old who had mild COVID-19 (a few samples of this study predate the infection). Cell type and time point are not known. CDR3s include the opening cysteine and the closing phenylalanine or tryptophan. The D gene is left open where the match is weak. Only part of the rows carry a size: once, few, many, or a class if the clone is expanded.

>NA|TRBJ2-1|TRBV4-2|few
CASSPETRSLNF
TGTGCCAGCAGCCCCGAGACTAGGAGCCTCAACTTC
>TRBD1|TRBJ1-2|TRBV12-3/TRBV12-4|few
CASSLAGAGGSGYTF
TGTGCCAGCAGTTTAGCGGGTGCAGGGGGCAGTGGCTACACCTTC
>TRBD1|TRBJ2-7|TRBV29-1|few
CSGGTASPYEQYF
TGCAGCGGGGGGACAGCCTCCCCCTACGAGCAGTACTTC
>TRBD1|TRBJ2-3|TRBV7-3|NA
CASSFGTGEDTQYF
TGTGCCAGCAGCTTTGGGACAGGGGAGGATACGCAGTATTTT
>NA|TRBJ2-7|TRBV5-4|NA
CASSLRVFDEQYF
TGTGCCAGCAGCTTGAGGGTTTTTGACGAGCAGTACTTC
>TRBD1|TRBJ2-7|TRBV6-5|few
CASRGTGNYEQYF
TGTGCCAGCCGCGGGACAGGCAATTACGAGCAGTACTTC
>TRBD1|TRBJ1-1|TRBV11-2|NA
CASSLGQGASYTEAFF
TGTGCCAGCAGCTTAGGCCAGGGGGCCTCCTACACTGAAGCTTTCTTT
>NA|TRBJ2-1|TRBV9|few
CASSPSGSRMNEQFF
TGTGCCAGCAGCCCTTCGGGGTCCCGGATGAATGAGCAGTTCTTC
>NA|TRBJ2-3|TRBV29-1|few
CSVPIATDTQYF
TGCAGCGTCCCGATCGCCACAGATACGCAGTATTTT
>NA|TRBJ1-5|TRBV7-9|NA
CASSHQAPGQLNQPQHF
TGTGCCAGCAGCCATCAGGCCCCTGGACAGTTGAATCAGCCCCAGCATTTT
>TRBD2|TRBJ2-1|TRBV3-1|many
CASSQPGLGRNEQFF
TGTGCCAGCAGCCAACCGGGACTAGGTCGGAATGAGCAGTTCTTC
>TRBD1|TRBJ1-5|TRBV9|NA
CASSAGQGTDQPQHF
TGTGCCAGCAGCGCCGGACAGGGGACCGATCAGCCCCAGCATTTT
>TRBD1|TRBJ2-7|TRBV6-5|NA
CASSYSGTGFYEQYF
TGTGCCAGCAGTTACAGCGGGACAGGGTTCTACGAGCAGTACTTC
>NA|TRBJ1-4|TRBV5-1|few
CASSSGRDNEKLFF
TGCGCCAGCAGCTCGGGACGGGACAATGAAAAACTGTTTTTT
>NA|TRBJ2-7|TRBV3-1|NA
CASSPSGTGYRYF
TGTGCCAGCAGCCCTTCCGGGACCGGGTACCGGTACTTC
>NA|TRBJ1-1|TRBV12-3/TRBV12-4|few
CASSLIQSDTMNTEAFF
TGTGCCAGCAGTTTGATTCAGAGCGATACGATGAACACTGAAGCTTTCTTT
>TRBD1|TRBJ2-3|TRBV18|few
CASSPPGTASTDTQYF
TGTGCCAGCTCACCTCCCGGGACAGCTAGCACAGATACGCAGTATTTT
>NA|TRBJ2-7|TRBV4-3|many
CASSLVGLSRGKQYF
TGCGCCAGCAGCCTCGTCGGACTCTCCCGGGGAAAGCAGTACTTC
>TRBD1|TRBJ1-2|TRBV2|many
CASLYLGQSYGYTF
TGTGCCAGCCTTTATTTGGGACAGAGCTATGGCTACACCTTC
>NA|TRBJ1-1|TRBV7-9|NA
CASSYRARQENTEAFF
TGTGCCAGCAGCTACAGAGCGCGACAGGAGAACACTGAAGCTTTCTTT
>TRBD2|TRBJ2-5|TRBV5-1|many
CASSFLAGGETQYF
TGCGCCAGCAGCTTCCTAGCGGGGGGTGAGACCCAGTACTTC
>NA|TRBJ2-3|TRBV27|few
CASSLSAPDTQYF
TGTGCCAGCAGTTTATCCGCCCCTGATACGCAGTATTTT
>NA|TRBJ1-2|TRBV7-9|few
CASSPAGNYGYTF
TGTGCCAGCAGCCCTGCCGGTAACTATGGCTACACCTTC
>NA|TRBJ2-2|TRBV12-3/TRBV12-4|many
CASSGGSWAGELFF
TGTGCCAGCAGTGGTGGCTCCTGGGCCGGGGAGCTGTTTTTT
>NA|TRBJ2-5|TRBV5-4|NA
CASSTAETQYF
TGTGCCAGCAGCACAGCGGAGACCCAGTACTTC
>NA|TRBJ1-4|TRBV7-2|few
CASSFSLASTNEKLFF
TGTGCCAGCAGCTTCAGTCTCGCTTCAACTAATGAAAAACTGTTTTTT
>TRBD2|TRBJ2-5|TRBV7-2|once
CASSLSLAGGETQYF
TGTGCCAGCAGCTTAAGCCTAGCGGGGGGAGAGACCCAGTACTTC
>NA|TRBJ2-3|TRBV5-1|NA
CASSWGQHSSTDTQYF
TGCGCCAGCAGCTGGGGACAACATTCCAGCACAGATACGCAGTATTTT
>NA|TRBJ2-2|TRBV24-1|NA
CATSLGVESGELFF
TGTGCCACCAGTCTCGGAGTTGAATCCGGGGAGCTGTTTTTT
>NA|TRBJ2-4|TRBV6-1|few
CASSKEYLAKNIQYF
TGTGCCAGCAGTAAGGAATACCTAGCCAAAAACATTCAGTACTTC
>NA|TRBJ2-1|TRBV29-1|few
CSVRGAAFYNEQFF
TGCAGCGTCCGGGGTGCAGCTTTCTACAATGAGCAGTTCTTC
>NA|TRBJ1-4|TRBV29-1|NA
CSCSSGEKLFF
TGCAGCTGCAGCAGCGGCGAAAAACTGTTTTTT
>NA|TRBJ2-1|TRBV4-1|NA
CASSRYIDLEQFF
TGCGCCAGCAGCCGGTACATTGATCTCGAGCAGTTCTTC
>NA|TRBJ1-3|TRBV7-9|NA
CASGEFGNTIYF
TGTGCCAGCGGGGAGTTTGGAAACACCATATATTTT
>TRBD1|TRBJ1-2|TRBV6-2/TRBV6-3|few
CASSYGDRINYGYTF
TGTGCCAGCAGTTACGGGGACAGGATCAACTATGGCTACACCTTC
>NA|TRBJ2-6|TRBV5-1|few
CASSWGSGANVLTF
TGCGCCAGCAGCTGGGGTTCTGGGGCCAACGTCCTGACTTTC
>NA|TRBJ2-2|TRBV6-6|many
CASRPAITGELFF
TGTGCCAGCAGGCCCGCGATCACCGGGGAGCTGTTTTTT
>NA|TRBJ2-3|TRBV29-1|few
CSAGRLSFTDTQYF
TGCAGCGCAGGACGGCTGTCTTTCACAGATACGCAGTATTTT
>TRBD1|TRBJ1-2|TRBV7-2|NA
CASSRSTGENYGYTF
TGTGCCAGCAGCCGGTCGACAGGGGAGAACTATGGCTACACCTTC
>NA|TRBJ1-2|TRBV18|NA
CASSPSTDQGYTF
TGTGCCAGCTCACCGTCGACAGACCAGGGCTACACCTTC
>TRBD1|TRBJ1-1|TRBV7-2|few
CASSLTGGIGAEAFF
TGTGCCAGCAGCTTGACAGGGGGGATTGGGGCTGAAGCTTTCTTT
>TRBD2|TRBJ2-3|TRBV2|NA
CASRTSLATDTQYF
TGTGCCAGCAGGACTAGCTTGGCCACAGATACGCAGTATTTT
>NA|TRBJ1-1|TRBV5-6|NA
CASSLQRVTEAFF
TGTGCCAGCAGCTTGCAGCGGGTCACTGAAGCTTTCTTT
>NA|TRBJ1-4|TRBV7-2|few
CASSSQGLGKKLFF
TGTGCCAGCAGCTCCCAGGGGTTAGGGAAAAAACTGTTTTTT
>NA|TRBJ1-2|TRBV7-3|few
CASSPKGHRVRDYGYTF
TGTGCCAGCAGCCCCAAGGGCCACAGGGTTAGGGACTATGGCTACACCTTC
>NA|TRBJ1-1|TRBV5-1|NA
CASSWGQGSGTEAFF
TGCGCCAGCAGCTGGGGGCAAGGAAGTGGGACTGAAGCTTTCTTT
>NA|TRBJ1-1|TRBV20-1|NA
CSSQRGQAAFF
TGCAGTTCCCAGAGGGGCCAAGCAGCTTTCTTT
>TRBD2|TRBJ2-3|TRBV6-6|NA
CASSTLGVAGVSDTQYF
TGTGCCAGCAGCACTCTTGGAGTAGCGGGGGTGTCAGATACGCAGTATTTT
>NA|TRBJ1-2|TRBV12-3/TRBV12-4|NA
CASGLVAGSYGYTF
TGTGCCAGCGGTTTAGTCGCCGGCAGCTATGGCTACACCTTC
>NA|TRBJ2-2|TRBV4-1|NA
CASQTAVLAGELFF
TGCGCCAGCCAGACCGCGGTGTTAGCCGGGGAGCTGTTTTTT
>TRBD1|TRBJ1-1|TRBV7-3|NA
CASSHDRDTEAFF
TGTGCCAGCAGCCACGACAGGGACACTGAAGCTTTCTTT
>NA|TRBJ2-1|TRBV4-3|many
CASTKTRMSSYNEQFF
TGCGCCAGCACCAAGACGCGAATGAGCTCCTACAATGAGCAGTTCTTC